This T cell receptor beta chain was obtained from a study of blood T cell repertoires in COVID-19. About the study: T cells, B-cell-depleted T cells, or PBMCs provided the cDNA or gDNA that served as material.

In the original workflow: Amplification of reference gene primers provided the estimated nucleated cell counts. Clones were sequenced by immunoSEQ multiplex PCR, and TCRdb holds only the in-frame ones, with some missing. The V and J calls and clone size come from that table; D and trimming were worked out from the DNA. The top ten hold approximately 15% of the sample, which has more than 65,000 clones, roughly 82% seen once. The germline gives CDR1 MDHEN, CDR2 SYDVKM. Trimming removed 6 bases from V and 9 bases from J, with 12 bases in between. This CDR3 is 12 amino acids long. This clone has only a few counts.

This sequence joins TRBV28 and TRBJ2-1; D perhaps matches TRBD2 (5 bases). This receptor was taken from a woman older than 75 with acute or convalescent COVID-19. The sample taken for sequencing was peripheral blood. The CDR3 is CASRTTRGEQFF. DNA for the CDR3: TGTGCCAGCAGGACTACTCGCGGTGAGCAGTTCTTC.